These 8 T cell receptor beta chains were sequenced from one sample in a study of blood T cells in healthy people across ages. A second PCR of roughly 7 to 11 cycles used a sample-barcoded 5' primer and a J-beta primer mix. TCRdb ran MiXCR on the 5' RACE reads and lists one entry per CDR3 protein. The data hold some 920,000 distinct CDR3 sequences, with about 51% observed a single time. Source material: blood. The origin of the receptors is a woman aged 55-69 years in good health.

The V and J genes are TRBV21-1 and TRBJ1-2. TRBV21-1 is termed a pseudogene. The CDR3 has 14 amino acids. The CDR3 region has the DNA TGTGCCAGCAGCAAAGCGTCCAGGATTTTAAACTACACCTTC. It is translated as CASSKASRILNYTF.

The J gene is TRBJ1-6, the V gene TRBV9; no clear D. CDR3 size: 14 residues. Germline values: CDR1 SGDLS, CDR2 YYNGEE. V was shortened by 1 base and J by 8 bases, with 10 bases between the two germline ends. CDR3 residues: CASSVSGSDSPLHF. The CDR3 coding sequence is TGTGCCAGCAGCGTATCGGGGTCTGATTCACCCCTCCACTTT.

The sample holds a few counts of this clonotype. Being one base from a much bigger clone, this may be a read error. The rearrangement links TRBV12-3 or TRBV12-4 to TRBJ2-7, with D perhaps matching TRBD1 or TRBD2 (5 bases each). V was clipped by 6 bases and J by 2 bases, with 11 bases between them. The CDR3 is 13 amino acids. The CDR3 protein is CASSPGAAYEQYF. The DNA for the CDR3 is TGTGCCAGCAGCCCCGGGGCAGCCTACGAGCAGTACTTC.

The CDR3 spells CASATADTQYF. The CDR3 DNA reads TGTGCTAGTGCCACCGCAGATACGCAGTATTTT. This chain joins TRBV12-5 and TRBJ2-3; D gene ambiguous. In germline, CDR1 is LGHNT, CDR2 FRNRAP. The CDR3 runs to 11 residues. V was shortened by 7 bases and J by 4 bases, with 6 bases between the two germline ends.

This chain connects TRBV20-1 to TRBJ1-4, with a weak D call TRBD1 (5 bases). Germline V gene lookup returns CDR1 DFQATT and CDR2 SNEGSKA (reference sequence). The CDR3 has 13 residues. CDR3 amino acids: CGVGGSTNEKLFF. The CDR3, as DNA: TGCGGAGTGGGGGGATCAACTAATGAAAAACTGTTTTTT.

This clonotype has more than one count but fewer than ten. The V call is TRBV29-1, the J call TRBJ2-1; the D gene could be TRBD1 or TRBD2 (5 bases each). Germline loops: CDR1 SQVTM, CDR2 ANQGSEA. The CDR3 is made up of 16 amino acids. Trimming cost V 5 bases and J 6 bases, with 23 bases left between them. CDR3 sequence reads: CSVPRVGPTLVNEQFF. In nucleotides, the CDR3 is TGCAGCGTTCCCAGGGTGGGACCCACACTGGTCAATGAGCAGTTCTTC.

This chain uses TRBV12-3 or TRBV12-4 with TRBJ2-4, with 8 nucleotides matching TRBD2. This CDR3 has 13 amino acids. J gave up 9 bases and V 5 bases, and 6 bases lay outside the gene matches. CDR3 in amino acids: CASSPGTRTIQYF. As DNA, the CDR3 is TGTGCCAGCAGTCCCGGGACTAGGACCATTCAGTACTTC.

This clonotype was picked up a small number of times. The chain employs TRBV11-2 and TRBJ2-1; 10 positions match TRBD2. CDR3 length: 14 residues. After removal of 7 bases from V and 10 bases from J, the junction contained 10 bases not matched to a gene. The V gene's germline CDR1 is SGHAT and CDR2 FQNNGV. CDR3 in amino acids: CASKGLAGAREQFF. The CDR3 nucleotides are TGTGCCAGCAAGGGGCTAGCGGGAGCACGGGAGCAGTTCTTC.